This T cell receptor beta chain was observed in a study of technical replicates of blood from a few donors (dated by TCRdb to 2016 to 2017). Libraries were made using the immunoSEQ multiplex PCR assay. The table comes from immuneACCESS by way of TCRdb, which keeps in-frame sequences with V and J called. Part of the clones is missing from these tables; in studies checked, under half for an unresolved V gene and the rest for unknown reasons. This sample is represented by roughly 81,000 clones; 97% of them were singletons. Jointly, the top ten make up over 0.15% of the sample. Remarks on this clone: It lacks a known antigen. No much larger clonotype is one base removed from it; base qualities were not supplied.

The sequenced sample consisted of T cells isolated from PBMCs. This clonotype originated in a human donor in good health.

The CDR3 protein sequence reads: CATSRDQTQGVDYEQYF. DNA sequence: TGTGCCACCAGCAGAGACCAGACACAGGGAGTGGACTACGAGCAGTACTTC. The chain links TRBV15 with TRBJ2-7, and the D gene may be TRBD1, 6 bases matching. CDR1 is given as LNHNV and CDR2 as YYDKDF, both from the germline V gene (reference sequence). Trimming takes 0 bases from V and 3 bases from J, and the germline ends sit 18 bases apart. From the cysteine through the phenylalanine, the CDR3 covers 17 amino acids. The DNA shown is the 51-base CDR3, in frame from base 1.